This T cell receptor (beta chain) was sequenced for a study of shared clonotypes between healthy human individuals (dated by TCRdb to about 2020). Turning to the overall study: The cohort comprised a couple of women and three men aged 18 to 49 years. Per donor, three plates each were used for CD4 naive and CD4 memory, two for CD8 naive, and one for CD8 memory. To estimate repertoire size and how much clonotype sharing occurs between individuals, the study deeply sequenced the blood TCR repertoires of 5 or 6 healthy adults. Different laboratories and diverse techniques were used to prepare libraries and sequence TCR repertoires, to increase sequencing depth and limit assay-specific biases. Each donor's leukapheresis produced roughly between about 0.8 and 8.9 billion PBMCs.

Using the deep immunoSEQ assay, TCR CDR3 regions were amplified from genomic DNA by multiplex PCR. Extracted genomic DNA from each cell subset was spread evenly across all wells of several immunoSEQ 96-well plates, with each plate serving as a replicate. For sorted subsets, approximately 190 ng genomic DNA, equal to 25,000 to 35,000 T cell genomes, was loaded into each replicate PCR. Purified libraries were quantified with a Qubit 3.0 fluorometer, sized on a Bioanalyzer 2100, and re-quantified with the KAPA Library Quantification kit. Every immunoSEQ 96-well plate was sequenced on a dedicated single-read 150-cycle Illumina NextSeq 550 flow cell. In the source study's methods: Because only junctional sequences without quality scores were contained in the immunoSEQ output, filtering matching that applied to full-length reads could not be performed. To assign V/J genes and CDR3, sequences were annotated against IMGT germline references using PyIR, a Python wrapper for IgBLAST v1.9. Reads were filtered out if the reads had weak V/J assignments (E-value above 1e-6), no CDR3, stop codons, out-of-frame junctions, or ambiguous translated residues. A V3J clonotype was defined by an identical inferred V gene, J gene, and CDR3 amino acid sequence. The percentage overlap between two repertoires was calculated by dividing the number of shared unique clonotypes by the size of the smaller repertoire. Three approaches were used to assess repertoire richness: RTK rarefaction, the Chao1 estimator, and Recon v2.1 estimates of unobserved clonotypes. Generation probabilities were computed with OLGA for all TCRbeta clonotypes obtained by the gDNA method from four donors. TCRdb re-hosts the immuneACCESS table, in-frame sequences only. Its copies lack some clones; in the studies checked, an unresolved V gene accounts for under half of them, and the cause for the rest is not known. The V and J calls and clone size are taken from that table; D and trimming were inferred from the DNA. The sample includes roughly 1,500,000 clones, with around 98.5% observed a single time. The ten largest clones take up about 0.4% of the sample.

Study-wide findings and limitations: Based on pairwise subsampling, the degree of clonotype sharing among donors was expected to be affected by sequencing depth. Naive subsets generally had larger estimated clonotype richness than memory subsets. Incomplete sequencing was indicated by rarefaction of sorted-subset datasets, despite the large sequencing depth. Sampling was restricted to blood, and TCR repertoires in tissue are likely to differ from TCR repertoires in blood. Across a few donors, roughly 5% of naive CD4, roughly 3.5% of naive CD8, about 2% of memory CD4, and roughly 0.4% of memory CD8 clonotypes were shared. Compared with non-shared clonotypes, clonotypes shared by all four sorted-subset donors had higher generation probabilities. Because the study included only a small number of donors, the genetic and exposure-history diversity represented was limited.

About this clone itself: Its antigen has not been determined. No much larger clonotype is one base removed from it; base qualities were not supplied.

CDR1 and CDR2 are read off the germline V gene as SGHRS and YFSETQ. Trimming takes 1 base from V and 7 bases from J, and the germline ends sit 17 bases apart. The CDR3, from cysteine to phenylalanine, totals 15 residues. Only the CDR3 part of the read is kept: 45 bases, read in frame from the first base. Donors were healthy HIV-negative adults with no recently reported acute infections or vaccinations. All donors were Caucasian adults living in Nashville, Tennessee, USA. CD4+ T cells were enriched by magnetic negative selection; naive cells were then positively selected on CD45RA, and the negative fraction formed the memory subset. Blood was collected by leukapheresis, and PBMCs were isolated by Ficoll-Histopaque density gradient centrifugation and then cryopreserved in liquid nitrogen vapor phase. Purity and quantity of every magnetically sorted T cell population were checked by analytical flow cytometry. Genomic DNA was isolated from each sorted fraction and quantified by UV absorbance on a Nanodrop 2000c.

The sample was naive CD4+ T cells sorted from blood. Explained via the paper, the cell subset or site label denotes: CD45RA+ positively selected. The rearrangement joined TRBV5-1 to TRBJ1-1, with the D gene not confidently named. The receptor was derived from a man between 25 and 39 years old in good health. For the CDR3, the sequence is CASSLIVSGTSEAFF. The nucleotides are TGCGCCAGCAGCTTGATCGTGAGCGGCACTAGTGAAGCTTTCTTT. Full variable domain (CDR3 extended with the reference TRBV5-1 and TRBJ1-1 proteins): KAGVTQTPRYLIKTRGQQVTLSCSPISGHRSVSWYQQTPGQGLQFLFEYFSETQRNKGNFPGRFSGRQFSNSRSEMNVSTLELGDSALYLCASSLIVSGTSEAFFGQGTRLTVV.